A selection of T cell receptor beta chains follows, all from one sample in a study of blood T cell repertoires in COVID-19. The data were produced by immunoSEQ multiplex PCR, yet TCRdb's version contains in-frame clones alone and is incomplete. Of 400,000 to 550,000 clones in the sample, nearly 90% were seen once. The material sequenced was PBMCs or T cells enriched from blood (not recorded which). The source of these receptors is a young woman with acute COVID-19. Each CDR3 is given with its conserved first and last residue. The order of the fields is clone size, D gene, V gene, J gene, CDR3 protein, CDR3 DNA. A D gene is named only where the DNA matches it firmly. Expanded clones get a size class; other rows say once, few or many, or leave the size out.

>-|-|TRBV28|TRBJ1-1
CASSLASGNTEAFF
TGTGCCAGCAGTTTGGCGTCGGGGAACACTGAAGCTTTCTTT
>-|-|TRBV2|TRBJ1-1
CASSGEPGTEAFF
TGTGCCAGCAGCGGGGAACCCGGCACTGAAGCTTTCTTT
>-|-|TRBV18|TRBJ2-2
CASSPRQGLNTGELFF
TGTGCCAGCTCACCACGCCAGGGACTGAACACCGGGGAGCTGTTTTTT
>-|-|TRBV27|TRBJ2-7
CASSFVGVNPYEQYF
TGTGCCAGCAGTTTCGTAGGGGTGAACCCCTACGAGCAGTACTTC
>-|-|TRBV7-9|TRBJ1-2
CASSFEASYGYTF
TGTGCCAGCAGCTTTGAGGCCTCCTATGGCTACACCTTC
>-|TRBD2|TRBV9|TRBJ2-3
CASSPHNSGRADTQYF
TGTGCCAGCAGCCCGCACAATAGCGGGAGGGCAGATACGCAGTATTTT
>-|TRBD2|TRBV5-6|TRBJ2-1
CASSPGTSWPQFF
TGTGCCAGCAGCCCCGGGACTAGCTGGCCGCAGTTCTTC
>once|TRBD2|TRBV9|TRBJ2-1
CASSSPGLAGAYNEQFF
TGTGCCAGCAGTTCACCGGGACTAGCGGGGGCCTACAATGAGCAGTTCTTC
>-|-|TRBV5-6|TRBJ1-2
CASSPTENYGYTF
TGTGCCAGCAGCCCGACAGAAAACTATGGCTACACCTTC
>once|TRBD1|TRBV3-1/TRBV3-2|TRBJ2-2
CASSPGQANTGELFF
TGTGCCAGCAGCCCGGGACAGGCAAACACCGGGGAGCTGTTTTTT
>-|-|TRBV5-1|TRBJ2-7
CASSLEQSTYEQYF
TGCGCCAGCAGCTTGGAACAGTCAACCTACGAGCAGTACTTC
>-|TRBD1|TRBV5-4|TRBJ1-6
CASSNQQGYLSPLHF
TGTGCCAGCAGCAACCAACAGGGGTATCTATCACCCCTCCACTTT
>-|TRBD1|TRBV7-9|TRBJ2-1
CASSQPGQGASNEQFF
TGTGCCAGCAGCCAACCGGGACAGGGGGCCAGTAATGAGCAGTTCTTC
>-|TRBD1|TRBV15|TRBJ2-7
CATSSRVGGQGLEQYF
TGTGCCACCAGCTCCCGAGTAGGGGGACAGGGTTTGGAGCAGTACTTC
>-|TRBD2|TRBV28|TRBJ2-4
CASSLREPAKNIQYF
TGTGCCAGCAGTTTGCGGGAGCCTGCCAAAAACATTCAGTACTTC
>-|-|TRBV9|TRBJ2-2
CASSVVWSPGRGDTGELFF
TGTGCCAGCAGCGTAGTGTGGTCACCGGGGAGGGGGGACACCGGGGAGCTGTTTTTT
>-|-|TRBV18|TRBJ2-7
CASSPPGPPKQYF
TGTGCCAGCTCACCACCTGGGCCTCCTAAGCAGTACTTC
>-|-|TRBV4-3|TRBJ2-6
CASSQVSGRSGANVLTF
TGCGCCAGCAGCCAAGTTAGCGGTCGCTCTGGGGCCAACGTCCTGACTTTC
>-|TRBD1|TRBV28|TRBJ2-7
CASGLNRGYTYEQYF
TGTGCCAGCGGGTTAAACAGGGGTTATACCTACGAGCAGTACTTC
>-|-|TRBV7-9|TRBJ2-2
CASSRQGSGTGELFF
TGTGCCAGCAGCCGGCAGGGGAGTGGTACCGGGGAGCTGTTTTTT
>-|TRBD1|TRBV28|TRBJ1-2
CASRGGARGYTF
TGTGCCAGCAGAGGGGGCGCGCGGGGCTACACCTTC
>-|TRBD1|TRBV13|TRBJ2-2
CASRRAGQGYGELFF
TGTGCCAGCAGGCGGGCGGGACAGGGGTACGGGGAGCTGTTTTTT
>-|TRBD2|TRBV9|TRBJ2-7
CASSVGSSGRYEQYF
TGTGCCAGCAGCGTAGGTTCTAGCGGGAGATACGAGCAGTACTTC
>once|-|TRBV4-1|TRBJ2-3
CASSPRQNTDTQYF
TGCGCCAGCAGCCCCCGACAGAATACAGATACGCAGTATTTT
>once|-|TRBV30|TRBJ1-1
CAWSVQAEGQGAFF
TGTGCCTGGAGTGTACAGGCCGAAGGCCAAGGAGCTTTCTTT
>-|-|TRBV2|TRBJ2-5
CASTKIYFGGETQYF
TGTGCCAGCACCAAAATATACTTCGGCGGAGAGACCCAGTACTTC
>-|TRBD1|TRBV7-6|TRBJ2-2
CASSQLTGVSTGELFF
TGTGCCAGCAGCCAATTGACAGGGGTCTCAACCGGGGAGCTGTTTTTT
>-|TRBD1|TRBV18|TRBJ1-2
CASSPTPGQINYGYTF
TGTGCCAGCTCACCAACTCCGGGACAGATAAACTATGGCTACACCTTC
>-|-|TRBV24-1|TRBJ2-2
CATSGAGSNTGELFF
TGTGCCACCAGTGGCGCAGGGTCGAACACCGGGGAGCTGTTTTTT
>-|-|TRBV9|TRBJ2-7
CASSVSSYEQYF
TGTGCCAGCAGCGTCTCCTCCTACGAGCAGTACTTC
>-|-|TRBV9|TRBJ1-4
CASSADGARGLFF
TGTGCCAGCAGCGCAGATGGGGCCAGGGGACTGTTTTTT
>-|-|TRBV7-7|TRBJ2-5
CASSFLDGAGGTQYF
TGTGCTAGCAGTTTTCTCGATGGGGCCGGTGGGACCCAGTACTTC